The rows below give T cell receptor beta chains drawn from one sample of a study of cytomegalovirus exposure and HLA in healthy donors. Using immunoSEQ multiplex PCR, the repertoire was profiled, and TCRdb retains in-frame clones only, with some absent. The sample lists over 120,000 clones; approximately 63% were seen once. Sequencing was performed on PBMCs. The receptors here all came from a woman in her fifties or sixties in good health and CMV-seropositive. The CDR3 runs from the conserved cysteine through the conserved F or W. D genes are given only for firm matches. Clone size is not always given. Where it is, it says once, few, many or a class for expanded clones.

J gene,CDR3 length,clone size,D gene,V gene,CDR3 protein,CDR3 DNA
TRBJ2-5,15,NA,TRBD1,TRBV14,CASSRDRGGGETQYF,TGTGCCAGCAGCCGGGACAGGGGTGGAGGAGAGACCCAGTACTTC
TRBJ1-1,11,NA,NA,TRBV30,CAWTDSTEAFF,TGTGCCTGGACCGACAGCACTGAAGCTTTCTTT
TRBJ2-2,18,NA,TRBD2,TRBV7-9,CASMGQALTSENTGELFF,TGTGCCAGCATGGGACAAGCCCTGACTAGCGAGAACACCGGGGAGCTGTTTTTT
TRBJ1-1,13,NA,NA,TRBV4-1,CASARSEGAEAFF,TGCGCCAGCGCCCGGAGTGAGGGCGCTGAAGCTTTCTTT
TRBJ1-1,16,NA,TRBD1,TRBV19,CASRPRDSTMNTEAFF,TGTGCCAGTAGACCCCGGGACAGCACCATGAACACTGAAGCTTTCTTT
TRBJ2-1,15,once,NA,TRBV7-9,CASSPPGGRGNEQFF,TGTGCCAGCAGCCCCCCGGGAGGTAGGGGGAATGAGCAGTTCTTC
TRBJ2-7,14,NA,NA,TRBV10-3,CAISEFRERYEQYF,TGTGCCATCAGTGAGTTTAGAGAGCGCTACGAGCAGTACTTC
TRBJ1-4,13,few,TRBD1,TRBV2,CASIRQGGEKLFF,TGTGCCAGCATCAGACAGGGGGGCGAAAAACTGTTTTTT
TRBJ2-7,15,NA,NA,TRBV7-4,CASSFRDKGSHEQYF,TGTGCCAGCAGCTTTCGGGACAAGGGTAGTCACGAGCAGTACTTC
TRBJ2-3,15,once,TRBD2,TRBV29-1,CSVDRTSGSTDTQYF,TGCAGCGTGGATCGGACTAGCGGGAGCACAGATACGCAGTATTTT
TRBJ1-5,16,NA,NA,TRBV28,CASSFSPAAGNQPQHF,TGTGCCAGCAGTTTTAGCCCGGCCGCGGGCAATCAGCCCCAGCATTTT
TRBJ2-3,14,NA,NA,TRBV28,CASSFLSGTDTQYF,TGTGCCAGCAGTTTTCTCTCAGGCACAGATACGCAGTATTTT
TRBJ2-5,15,once,NA,TRBV30,CAWTGQTYAQETQYF,TGTGCCTGGACTGGACAGACCTATGCTCAAGAGACCCAGTACTTC
TRBJ2-7,13,NA,TRBD1,TRBV7-2,CASSRDRGYEQYF,TGTGCCAGCAGCCGGGACAGAGGCTACGAGCAGTACTTC
TRBJ2-5,15,few,TRBD2,TRBV5-6,CASSSRLAGQETQYF,TGTGCCAGCAGCTCCCGACTAGCGGGGCAAGAGACCCAGTACTTC
TRBJ2-7,12,NA,NA,TRBV5-4,CASSQAGGEQYF,TGTGCCAGCAGCCAAGCTGGGGGGGAGCAGTACTTC
TRBJ1-3,16,NA,TRBD1,TRBV7-3,CASSLSGGVSGNTIYF,TGTGCCAGCAGCTTGTCAGGGGGTGTCTCTGGAAACACCATATATTTT
TRBJ2-7,13,NA,NA,TRBV5-1,CASSLTAAYEQYF,TGCGCCAGCAGCTTGACGGCGGCCTACGAGCAGTACTTC
TRBJ2-7,13,NA,NA,TRBV6-1,CASSEGGSYEQYF,TGTGCCAGCAGTGAAGGAGGGTCCTACGAGCAGTACTTC
TRBJ2-1,16,NA,NA,TRBV7-2,CASSLSLGTPGNEQFF,TGTGCCAGCAGCCTTTCGCTCGGGACTCCAGGCAATGAGCAGTTCTTC
TRBJ1-1,14,NA,TRBD1,TRBV10-3,CAISGRQGNTEAFF,TGTGCCATCAGTGGGAGACAGGGGAACACTGAAGCTTTCTTT
TRBJ2-7,14,NA,TRBD2,TRBV29-1,CSVEATPGGYEQYF,TGCAGCGTTGAAGCAACACCGGGGGGCTACGAGCAGTACTTC
TRBJ1-3,19,NA,NA,TRBV7-9,CASSLAGGGAVSAGNTIYF,TGTGCCAGCAGCTTAGCGGGGGGAGGGGCAGTCTCGGCTGGAAACACCATATATTTT
TRBJ2-5,17,NA,TRBD2,TRBV5-1,CASSLSLAGGPQETQYF,TGCGCCAGCAGCTTGTCCCTAGCGGGAGGCCCCCAAGAGACCCAGTACTTC
TRBJ2-7,12,few,NA,TRBV15,CATSRDRDEQYF,TGTGCCACCAGCAGAGATCGCGATGAGCAGTACTTC
TRBJ2-3,12,NA,NA,TRBV28,CASSWEADTQYF,TGTGCCAGCAGTTGGGAGGCAGATACGCAGTATTTT
TRBJ1-6,13,NA,TRBD1,TRBV6-5,CASGTGGDSPLHF,TGTGCCAGCGGGACAGGGGGTGATTCACCCCTCCACTTT
TRBJ1-1,15,once,NA,TRBV2,CASRAARQRNTEAFF,TGTGCCAGCAGGGCCGCGAGACAACGGAACACTGAAGCTTTCTTT
TRBJ1-1,15,NA,TRBD1,TRBV18,CASSPSGQANTEAFF,TGTGCCAGCTCACCCTCAGGACAGGCAAACACTGAAGCTTTCTTT
TRBJ1-4,17,NA,TRBD1,TRBV2,CASRPGTGDVRGEKLFF,TGTGCCAGCAGGCCCGGGACAGGCGACGTTAGAGGTGAAAAACTGTTTTTT
TRBJ1-4,15,NA,TRBD1,TRBV28,CASSSEGTGWEKLFF,TGTGCCAGCAGTTCAGAGGGGACAGGTTGGGAAAAACTGTTTTTT
TRBJ2-1,16,NA,NA,TRBV27,CASSPRVGRTSNEQFF,TGTGCCAGCAGTCCTCGGGTAGGTCGAACAAGCAATGAGCAGTTCTTC
TRBJ2-7,15,NA,TRBD2,TRBV29-1,CSVGGLGGRLYEQYF,TGCAGCGTTGGGGGATTGGGCGGGAGGCTCTACGAGCAGTACTTC
TRBJ2-7,15,NA,TRBD2,TRBV13,CASSSRLAVPYEQYF,TGTGCCAGCAGCTCAAGACTAGCGGTCCCCTACGAGCAGTACTTC
TRBJ2-5,15,few,TRBD1,TRBV10-2,CASRDGQGHIETQYF,TGCGCCAGCAGGGACGGACAGGGTCATATCGAGACCCAGTACTTC
TRBJ2-5,17,NA,NA,TRBV5-1,CASSFLGLTEVLETQYF,TGCGCCAGCAGCTTTTTGGGGCTTACAGAGGTTTTGGAGACCCAGTACTTC
TRBJ1-1,15,NA,TRBD1,TRBV6-5,CASTPQGQGYTEAFF,TGTGCCAGCACCCCGCAGGGACAGGGATACACTGAAGCTTTCTTT
TRBJ1-1,15,NA,NA,TRBV11-2,CASSLVGQARTEAFF,TGTGCCAGCAGCTTAGTTGGCCAGGCCCGCACTGAAGCTTTCTTT
TRBJ1-1,14,NA,NA,TRBV6-5,CASSYEPLNTEAFF,TGTGCCAGCAGTTACGAGCCTTTGAACACTGAAGCTTTCTTT
TRBJ2-1,15,NA,NA,TRBV7-9,CAITGGASSYNEQFF,TGTGCCATCACTGGGGGGGCAAGCTCCTACAATGAGCAGTTCTTC
TRBJ1-1,15,few,TRBD1,TRBV5-6,CASSFRGSKNTEAFF,TGTGCCAGCAGCTTCAGGGGGAGTAAGAACACTGAAGCTTTCTTT
TRBJ2-1,11,few,NA,TRBV2,CASSEQNEQFF,TGTGCCAGCAGTGAACAAAATGAGCAGTTCTTC
TRBJ1-1,13,few,NA,TRBV28,CASSMTGNTEAFF,TGTGCCAGCAGCATGACAGGGAACACTGAAGCTTTCTTT
TRBJ1-1,14,NA,TRBD1,TRBV5-4,CASSWKGAGTEAFF,TGTGCCAGCAGCTGGAAGGGGGCTGGAACTGAAGCTTTCTTT
TRBJ1-2,16,NA,TRBD1,TRBV5-1,CASSLGGQGSNYGYTF,TGCGCCAGCAGCTTGGGGGGACAGGGCTCTAACTATGGCTACACCTTC
TRBJ1-4,14,NA,NA,TRBV7-9,CASSLSRGDEKLFF,TGTGCCAGCAGCTTAAGTCGCGGGGATGAAAAACTGTTTTTT
TRBJ1-4,15,NA,TRBD1,TRBV6-5,CASRNGQAPGEKLFF,TGTGCCAGCAGAAACGGACAGGCCCCAGGTGAAAAACTGTTTTTT
TRBJ1-3,15,NA,NA,TRBV9,CASSPRGLSGNTIYF,TGTGCCAGCAGCCCAAGGGGCCTCTCTGGAAACACCATATATTTT
TRBJ2-2,18,NA,TRBD2,TRBV11-3,CASSPGESGRMDTGELFF,TGTGCCAGCAGCCCCGGGGAGAGCGGGAGAATGGACACCGGGGAGCTGTTTTTT